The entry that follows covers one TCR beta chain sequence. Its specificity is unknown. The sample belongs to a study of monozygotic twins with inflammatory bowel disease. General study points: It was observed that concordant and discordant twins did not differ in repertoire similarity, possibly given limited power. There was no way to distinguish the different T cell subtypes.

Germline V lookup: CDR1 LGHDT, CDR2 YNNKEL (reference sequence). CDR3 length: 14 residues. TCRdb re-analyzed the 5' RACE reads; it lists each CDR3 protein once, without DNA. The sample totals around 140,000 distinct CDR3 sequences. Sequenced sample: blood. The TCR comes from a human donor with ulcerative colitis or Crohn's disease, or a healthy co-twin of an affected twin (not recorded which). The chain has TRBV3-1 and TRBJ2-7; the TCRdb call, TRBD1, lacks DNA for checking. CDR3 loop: CASSRDSLTYEQYF.